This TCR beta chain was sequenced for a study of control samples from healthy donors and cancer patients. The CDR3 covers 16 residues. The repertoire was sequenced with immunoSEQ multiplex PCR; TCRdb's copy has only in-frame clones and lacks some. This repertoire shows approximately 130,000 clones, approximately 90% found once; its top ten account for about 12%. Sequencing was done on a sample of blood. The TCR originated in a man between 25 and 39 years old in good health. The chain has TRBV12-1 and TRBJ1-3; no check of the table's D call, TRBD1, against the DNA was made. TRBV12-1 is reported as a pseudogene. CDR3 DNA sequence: TGTGCCAGCAGCGCCCCGGACAGGGGCGCGGGAAACACCATATATTTT. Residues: CASSAPDRGAGNTIYF.